The 14 T cell receptor beta chains below were found in one sample sequenced in a study of T cells after yellow fever vaccination. TCRdb ran MiXCR on the 5' RACE reads and lists one entry per CDR3 protein. The data show 300,000 to 400,000 distinct CDR3 sequences, around 12% seen once. The starting material was CD4+ T cells sorted from PBMCs, obtained 15 days after the yellow fever booster vaccination. These receptor sequences come from a man younger than 30 who received the YFV17D yellow fever vaccine.

This clonotype has more than one count but fewer than ten. This chain uses TRBV6-5 with TRBJ2-4; tentative D call: TRBD1 (6 bases). The CDR3 extends over 14 amino acids. Germline V lookup: CDR1 MNHEY, CDR2 SVGAGI. Trimming left V 6 bases short and J 0 bases short, with 9 bases between. DNA for the CDR3: TGTGCCAGCAGGGACAGCCTAGCCAAAAACATTCAGTACTTC. As protein: CASRDSLAKNIQYF.

The chain combines TRBV20-1 with TRBJ1-5; D is unresolved. Germline CDR1 and CDR2: DFQATT and SNEGSKA (reference sequence). The V end was cut by 0 bases, the J end by 1 base, with 7 bases between. The CDR3 length is 14 residues. The CDR3 protein is CSARDVVSNQPQHF. CDR3 in DNA: TGCAGTGCTAGAGACGTGGTGAGCAATCAGCCCCAGCATTTT.

This chain uses TRBV19 with TRBJ2-5; maybe TRBD2 (5 bases). Germline V gene lookup returns CDR1 LNHDA and CDR2 SQIVND (reference sequence). CDR3 length: 13 amino acids. Between the trimmed V and J ends, which lost 3 bases and 4 bases, there was a span of 9 bases. CDR3 in DNA: TGTGCCAGTAGTATTCCGGGGTCAGAGACCCAGTACTTC. This encodes CASSIPGSETQYF.

This clonotype was seen a handful of times. This chain connects TRBV5-1 to TRBJ2-2; D is perhaps TRBD2 (5 bases). The CDR3 runs 14 residues. Trimming shortened V by 4 bases and J by 6 bases, and 13 bases separated the two germline ends. Germline V gene lookup returns CDR1 SGHRS and CDR2 YFSETQ. CDR3 in amino acids: CASSRTLDSGELFF. The DNA for the CDR3 is TGCGCCAGCAGCCGAACACTAGACTCCGGGGAGCTGTTTTTT.

This clonotype was seen a few times. The chain carries TRBV4-3 and TRBJ2-1; D is ambiguous. This CDR3 is 16 amino acids long. Trimming cost V 1 base and J 4 bases, with 14 bases left between them. Germline CDR1 LGHNA, CDR2 YSLEER. The CDR3 protein is CASSQGAVTLYNEQFF. The CDR3 DNA sequence: TGCGCCAGCAGCCAAGGGGCAGTGACCTTATACAATGAGCAGTTCTTC.

The V gene is TRBV6-5, the J gene TRBJ2-5; perhaps TRBD1 as D (6 bases). The CDR3 extends over 17 amino acids. Trimming took 0 bases from V and 5 from J, leaving 19 bases between them. Germline V gives CDR1 MNHEY, CDR2 SVGAGI. In DNA form, the CDR3 reads TGTGCCAGCAGTTACTCGAATATCCGGAATAGGGGGGAGACCCAGTACTTC. Residues: CASSYSNIRNRGETQYF.

Here the CDR3 reads CASSLSAGLYGYTF. In DNA, the CDR3 is TGTGCCAGCTCCTTGTCGGCAGGACTCTATGGCTACACCTTC. V gene TRBV7-8 combines with J gene TRBJ1-2, with D hard to call. This CDR3 is 14 amino acids long. Between the trimmed V and J ends, which lost 8 bases and 4 bases, there was a span of 17 bases. CDR1 and CDR2 (germline): SGHVS, FQNEAQ.

This clonotype was seen only a few times. The V and J genes are TRBV10-3 and TRBJ2-3, with TRBD2 as a possible D gene (5 bases). V was shortened by 6 bases and J by 4 bases, with 8 bases between the two germline ends. The CDR3 consists of 12 residues. From germline, CDR1 is ENHRY and CDR2 SYGVKD. CDR3 residues: CAIRGSADTQYF. For the CDR3, the DNA is TGTGCCATCAGGGGGAGTGCAGATACGCAGTATTTT.

This clonotype was counted at least ten times. The CDR3 region is CASSHVMRGSNTGELFF. DNA of the CDR3: TGTGCCAGCAGCCACGTCATGCGCGGCTCGAACACCGGGGAGCTGTTTTTT. The chain joins TRBV11-2 to TRBJ2-2; the D is unclear. V was shortened by 5 bases and J by 0 bases, with 16 bases between the two germline ends. In germline, CDR1 is SGHAT, CDR2 FQNNGV. CDR3 length: 17 residues.

In this sample, this clonotype turned up many times. This sequence joins TRBV12-3 or TRBV12-4 and TRBJ2-1, with D hard to call. V shed 5 bases and J shed 8 bases, with 13 bases lying between them. This CDR3 spans 13 amino acids. Here the CDR3 DNA reads TGTGCCAGCAGTCCCCCGGGCTTCGATGAGCAGTTCTTC. Its protein product is CASSPPGFDEQFF.

V and J are TRBV2 and TRBJ2-1; the D gene could be TRBD1 or TRBD2 (5 bases each). This CDR3 has 13 amino acids. V shed 8 bases and J shed 4 bases, with 12 bases lying between them. From germline, CDR1 is SNHLY and CDR2 FYNNEI. CDR3 loop: CASSRDEYNEQFF. The CDR3 coding sequence is TGTGCCAGCTCCCGGGACGAATACAATGAGCAGTTCTTC.

This clonotype was seen a handful of times. The chain couples TRBV29-1 to TRBJ2-1; TRBD1 matches 7 bases. Germline lookup yields CDR1 SQVTM and CDR2 ANQGSEA. V lost 4 bases, J lost 5 bases, and 2 bases stayed unmatched. CDR3 size: 12 residues. The CDR3 region has the DNA TGCAGCGTTGTACAGGGGAACAATGAGCAGTTCTTC. This codes for CSVVQGNNEQFF.

This clonotype was found a few times. The chain has TRBV4-3 and TRBJ1-4; D is unresolved. V was shortened by 2 bases and J by 10 bases, with 11 bases between the two germline ends. Germline-derived CDR1 and CDR2 are LGHNA and YSLEER. The CDR3 covers 13 residues. The CDR3 region is CASSQLPIRKLFF. DNA of the CDR3: TGCGCCAGCAGCCAATTACCAATACGAAAACTGTTTTTT.

This clonotype came up a few times. The chain combines TRBV11-2 with TRBJ2-5; D not certain. V was shortened by 0 bases and J by 5 bases, with 16 bases between the two germline ends. The CDR3 is 16 residues long. CDR1 SGHAT and CDR2 FQNNGV come from the germline V gene. This chain's CDR3 is CASSLEVGLPRETQYF. In DNA form, the CDR3 reads TGTGCCAGCAGCTTAGAGGTTGGGCTCCCAAGGGAGACCCAGTACTTC.